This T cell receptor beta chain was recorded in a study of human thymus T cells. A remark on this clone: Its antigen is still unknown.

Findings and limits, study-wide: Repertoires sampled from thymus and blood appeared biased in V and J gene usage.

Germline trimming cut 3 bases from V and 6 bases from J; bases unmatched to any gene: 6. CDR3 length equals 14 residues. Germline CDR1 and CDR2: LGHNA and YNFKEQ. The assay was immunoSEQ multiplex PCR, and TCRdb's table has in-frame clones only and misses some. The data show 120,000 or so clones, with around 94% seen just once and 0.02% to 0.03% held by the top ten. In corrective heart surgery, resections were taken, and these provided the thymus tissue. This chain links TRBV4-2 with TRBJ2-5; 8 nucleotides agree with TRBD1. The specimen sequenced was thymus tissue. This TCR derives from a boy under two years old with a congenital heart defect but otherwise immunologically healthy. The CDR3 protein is CASSHGQGLKTQYF. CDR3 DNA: TGTGCCAGCAGCCACGGACAGGGTTTGAAGACCCAGTACTTC.